This T cell receptor (beta chain) was captured in a study of blood T cell repertoires in COVID-19. On the study more broadly: Material from acute and convalescent COVID-19 was sourced from the United States, Italy and Spain. Nucleic acid was either cDNA or gDNA, and it came from T cells, B-cell-depleted T cells, or PBMCs.

Trimming cost V 2 bases and J 2 bases, with 10 bases left between them. The germline V gene encodes CDR1 KGHSH and CDR2 LQKENI. The CDR3 is 14 amino acids. Original processing methods: Reference gene primer amplification gave estimated nucleated cell counts. Method: immunoSEQ multiplex PCR; TCRdb's copy keeps in-frame clones and lacks some. Clone size and the V and J calls come from that table; the DNA yielded D and trimming. Of 250,000 to 350,000 clones listed, approximately 90% were seen once; the top ten hold about 2.3%. Material: peripheral blood. This chain uses TRBV18 with TRBJ2-7, with D possibly matching TRBD1 (7 bases). The TCR originated in a man aged 18-30 years with active or convalescent COVID-19. The CDR3 sequence is CASSPAGQTYEQYF. Here the CDR3 DNA reads TGTGCCAGCTCACCAGCGGGACAGACCTACGAGCAGTACTTC.